This T cell receptor beta chain derives from a study of T cells in Graves' hyperthyroidism and ophthalmopathy. Study-wide context: Peripheral blood samples were taken at initial diagnosis, prior to any treatment.

V lost 3 bases, J lost 6 bases, and 17 bases stayed unmatched. Germline V lookup: CDR1 LNHNV, CDR2 YYDKDF (reference sequence). The CDR3 has 18 residues. Study-level points and caveats: Peripheral blood also featured most of the thyroid clonotypes expanded above 0.001.

RNA transcripts were the template for amplifying TCR beta CDR3 regions. First-round RT-PCR of the TCR CDR3 relied on the HTBI primer set. In TCRdb, the multiplex PCR reads were re-called with MiXCR into one record per CDR3 protein. Of about 290,000 distinct CDR3 sequences in the sample, roughly 19% were seen once. Concerning this clonotype itself: Antigen: not known.

Subjects with ophthalmopathy showed a Clinical Activity Score no lower than 3, a NOSPECS grade no lower than 4, and a duration shorter than 3 months. Clinical symptoms, serum thyroxine and TRAb, thyroid ultrasound and orbital computed tomography were used for the diagnoses. This TCR was recovered from a man aged 50 to 60 with Graves' ophthalmopathy. The rearrangement uses TRBV15 and TRBJ2-5, with TRBD2 identical over 9 bases. Sequenced: blood. CDR3 protein: CATSRKEGLAKSAQTQYF. CDR3 in DNA: TGTGCCACCAGCAGGAAGGAAGGACTAGCGAAAAGCGCACAGACCCAGTACTTC.